This T cell receptor beta chain came from a study of blood T cell repertoires in COVID-19. Study as a whole: PBMCs, B-cell-depleted T cells, or T cells provided the cDNA or gDNA that made up the material.

Clones were read by immunoSEQ multiplex PCR, and TCRdb kept only the in-frame ones, dropping some. The data show roughly 140,000 clones, 85% seen once. CDR3 length: 16 amino acids. Germline V CDR1 and CDR2: MNHEY, SMNVEV (reference sequence). V was shortened by 3 bases and J by 3 bases, with 14 bases between the two germline ends. Those enrolled, adults aged roughly 18 to 100 years, came from about two dozen US areas. All recovered Cohort 3 donors got two negative PCRs, got clearance, or saw symptom resolution. Sequencing was carried out using PBMCs or T cells enriched from blood (not recorded which). The gene calls are TRBV27 and TRBJ2-2, with D perhaps TRBD2 (5 bases). The sequence was obtained from a woman aged 40 to 50 who had recovered from COVID-19. The CDR3 region has the DNA TGTGCCAGCAGTTTGGACGGACCCGGGGACACCGGGGAGCTGTTTTTT. Translated, it gives CASSLDGPGDTGELFF.